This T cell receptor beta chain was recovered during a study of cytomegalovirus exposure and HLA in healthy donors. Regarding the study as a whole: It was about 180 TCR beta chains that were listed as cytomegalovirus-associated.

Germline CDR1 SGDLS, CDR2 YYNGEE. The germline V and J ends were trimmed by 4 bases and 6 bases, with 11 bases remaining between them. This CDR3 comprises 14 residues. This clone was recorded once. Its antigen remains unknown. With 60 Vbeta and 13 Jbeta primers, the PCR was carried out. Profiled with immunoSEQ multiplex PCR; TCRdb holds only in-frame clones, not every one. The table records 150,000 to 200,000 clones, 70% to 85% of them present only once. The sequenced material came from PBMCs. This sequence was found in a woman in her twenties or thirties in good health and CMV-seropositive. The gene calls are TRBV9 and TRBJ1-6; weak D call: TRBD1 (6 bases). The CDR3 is CASSSRQVNSPLHF. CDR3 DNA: TGTGCCAGCAGCAGCCGACAGGTTAATTCACCCCTCCACTTT.